This entry features one T cell receptor (beta chain) sequence. No antigen is known for it. Germline CDR1 is SGHVS and CDR2 is FNYEAQ. This CDR3 is 13 amino acids long. V dropped 8 bases and J dropped 3 bases, with 8 bases sitting between them. This sample is drawn from a study of T cell repertoires in cytomegalovirus infection. For the study at large: TCR beta signatures that were public indicated CMV infection and matching HLA type. Study-wide results and limits: The cumulative frequency of public TCR beta families distinguished individuals who carried CMV together with the relevant HLA.

TCRdb reanalysed the reads using MiXCR and keeps one entry per CDR3 protein. The table has about 51,000 distinct CDR3 sequences, around 18% seen once. This chain joins TRBV7-6 and TRBJ1-6; D gene uncertain. Here the sequenced sample was CD8+ T cells from cultured PBMCs, taken from culture after CMV antigen stimulation. The receptor's source is a human donor in good health (CMV status not recorded). Some clones in this sample may be carry-over from other donors' samples. CDR3 DNA sequence: TGTGCCAGCGTGGGCGGCTATAATTCACCCCTCCACTTT. Translation: CASVGGYNSPLHF. Full variable domain (outside the CDR3, taken from reference TRBV7-6 and TRBJ1-6): GAGVSQSPRYKVTKRGQDVALRCDPISGHVSLYWYRQALGQGPEFLTYFNYEAQQDKSGLPNDRFSAERPEGSISTLTIQRTEQRDSAMYRCASVGGYNSPLHFGNGTRLTVT.